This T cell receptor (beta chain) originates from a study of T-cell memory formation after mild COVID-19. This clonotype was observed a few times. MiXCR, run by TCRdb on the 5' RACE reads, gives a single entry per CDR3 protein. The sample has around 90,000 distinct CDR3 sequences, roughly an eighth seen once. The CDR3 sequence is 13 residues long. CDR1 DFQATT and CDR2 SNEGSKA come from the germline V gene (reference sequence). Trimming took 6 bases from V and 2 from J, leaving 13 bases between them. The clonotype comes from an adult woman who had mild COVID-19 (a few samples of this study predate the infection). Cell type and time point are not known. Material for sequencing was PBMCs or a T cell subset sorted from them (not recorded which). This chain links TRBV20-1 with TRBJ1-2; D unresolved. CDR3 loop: CSAPKDWNYGYTF. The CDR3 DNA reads TGCAGTGCCCCCAAGGACTGGAACTATGGCTACACCTTC.